The table lists the clone carrying this T cell receptor beta chain with a few counts. Its antigen is undetermined. The V and J ends lost 10 bases and 0 bases, in that order; junction bases with no gene match: 9. The length of the CDR3 is 14 residues. Looked up from germline, CDR1 is LNHDA and CDR2 is SQIVND (reference sequence). The sample is drawn from a study of T cell repertoires in cytomegalovirus infection. Study-wide background: The authors relied on CMV epitopes, both recently identified HLA-C-restricted and well-studied HLA-B-restricted. Public TCR beta signatures were indicative of both CMV infection and a matching HLA type.

Whole-study results and caveats: Summed frequency of shared TCR beta families picked out CMV carriers who also had the relevant HLA. In two of eight donors, the top clonotype was HLA-C-restricted CMV-specific.

TCRdb ran MiXCR on the reads and lists one entry per CDR3 protein. This table holds some 800,000 distinct CDR3 sequences, 30% to 35% found once. The TCR comes from a human donor in good health (CMV status not recorded). Some clones in this sample may be carry-over from other donors' samples. The specimen was cultured CD8+ T cells from PBMCs, collected from culture after CMV antigen stimulation. V gene TRBV19 combines with J gene TRBJ2-7, with 7 bases aligning to TRBD1. The CDR3 is CATTAQGSSYEQYF. In DNA form, the CDR3 reads TGTGCCACCACAGCACAGGGGTCCTCCTACGAGCAGTACTTC.